This note documents a single T cell receptor (beta chain) sequence. Its antigen remains unknown. The protocol was immunoSEQ multiplex PCR, while the TCRdb copy is restricted to in-frame clones and leaves out a portion. The sample shows under 150,000 clones, more than 85% of them seen only once. The donors were members of the validation cohort comprising some 130 subjects, separate from the roughly 670-subject first cohort. This sample was included in a study of cytomegalovirus exposure and HLA in healthy donors. Study-level findings and limits: Reports credit the classifier with highly specific, highly sensitive diagnosis of cytomegalovirus status. There were 150 to 200 TCR beta chains listed as cytomegalovirus-associated.

CDR3 size: 17 residues. V lost 2 bases and J lost 4; bases outside the gene matches: 9. Per the germline V gene, CDR1 is SGHTS and CDR2 is YDEGEE. The sequence derives from a man aged 18 to 29 in good health and CMV-seropositive. V is TRBV5-8 and J is TRBJ2-5; 12 bases are shared with TRBD2. Sequenced sample: PBMCs. This CDR3 is CASSFGLAGIYGETQYF. The CDR3 DNA reads TGTGCCAGCAGCTTTGGACTAGCGGGGATTTATGGAGAGACCCAGTACTTC.